This T cell receptor beta chain was profiled in a study of T cell responses to AZD1222 COVID-19 vaccine. On this clone: Its antigen is not identified.

The data were produced by immunoSEQ multiplex PCR, yet TCRdb's version contains in-frame clones alone and is incomplete. The profile shows 70,000 to 75,000 clones, 87% of them singletons. Germline lookup yields CDR1 SGHAT and CDR2 FQNNGV. Trimming took 0 bases from V and 5 from J, leaving 10 bases between them. The CDR3 extends over 14 amino acids. Whole-study results and caveats: Possibly, clonal diversity was underestimated; donors were largely white British and included more females. At study baseline, merely five or six AZD1222 recipients were seropositive.

Sequencing was performed on peripheral blood, taken 28 days after the second AZD1222 dose. The receptor's source is an adult who received the AZD1222 COVID-19 vaccine. The chain recombines TRBV11-2 with TRBJ1-1, with D hard to call. The CDR3 DNA is TGTGCCAGCAGCTTAGATCACCCCCGGACTGAAGCTTTCTTT. This sequence encodes CASSLDHPRTEAFF.